The 22 T cell receptor beta chains reported below all come from one sample, sequenced in a study of blood T cell repertoires in COVID-19. TCRdb keeps only in-frame clones here, not all; method: immunoSEQ multiplex PCR. The table has some 70,000 clones, 81% seen once; the top ten hold about 0.8%. The sample consisted of peripheral blood. Receptors were obtained from a woman in her 70s with acute or convalescent COVID-19.

The chain has TRBV6-1 and TRBJ1-1, with D maybe TRBD1 (5 bases). The CDR3 spans 14 residues. Germline loops: CDR1 MNHNS, CDR2 SASEGT. V lost 1 base to trimming and J lost 9 bases, with 15 bases between them. The CDR3 coding sequence is TGTGCCAGCAGTGAAGAGGGTTGGAGGGGTAAAGCTTTCTTT. Residues: CASSEEGWRGKAFF.

The rearrangement joins TRBV6-5 to TRBJ2-7; maybe TRBD1 (6 bases). In germline, CDR1 is MNHEY, CDR2 SVGAGI. Trimming pared 5 bases from V and 6 bases from J, leaving 8 bases between. This CDR3 is 11 amino acids long. CDR3 in amino acids: CASSLGGEQYF. In DNA form, the CDR3 reads TGTGCCAGCAGTCTAGGGGGCGAGCAGTACTTC.

This chain uses TRBV19 with TRBJ1-4, with a tentative D call TRBD1 (6 bases). This CDR3 contains 16 residues. Germline CDR1 is LNHDA and CDR2 is SQIVND (reference sequence). V was clipped by 6 bases and J by 4 bases, with 18 bases between them. In DNA form, the CDR3 reads TGTGCCAGTAGCCTGGGTGCCGGGACACGTAATGAAAAACTGTTTTTT. Protein product: CASSLGAGTRNEKLFF.

The rearrangement links TRBV6-5 to TRBJ2-1; TRBD2 matches at 13 bases. Trimming cost V 5 bases and J 14 bases; bases outside gene matches: 9. CDR1 and CDR2 (germline): MNHEY, SVGAGI. There are 14 residues in the CDR3. The CDR3 DNA reads TGTGCCAGCAGTATGGGACTAGCGGGAAGTGGGAAGTTCTTC. Protein sequence: CASSMGLAGSGKFF.

The V and J genes are TRBV4-1 and TRBJ1-1, with D possibly being TRBD1 (5 bases). Germline V lookup: CDR1 MGHRA, CDR2 YSYEKL. Trimming cost V 2 bases and J 0 bases, with 16 bases left between them. CDR3 length: 17 amino acids. CDR3 amino acids: CASSQSPQVILNTEAFF. In DNA, the CDR3 is TGCGCCAGCAGCCAAAGCCCACAGGTGATACTGAACACTGAAGCTTTCTTT.

The rearrangement uses TRBV5-1 and TRBJ2-1; D may be TRBD1 (5 bases). The germline V gene has CDR1 SGHRS and CDR2 YFSETQ. Trimming pared 4 bases from V and 9 bases from J, leaving 14 bases between. The CDR3 runs 13 residues. DNA of the CDR3: TGCGCCAGCAGCCCTAACCAGGGAACTGAGCAGTTCTTC. It yields the protein CASSPNQGTEQFF.

The V gene is TRBV28, the J gene TRBJ2-7; 9 bases line up with TRBD1. This CDR3 region has 14 residues. Germline loops: CDR1 MDHEN, CDR2 SYDVKM. J lost 9 bases, V lost 8 bases, and 14 bases had no gene match. CDR3 in amino acids: CASLKGQGRRGQYF. CDR3 nucleotides: TGTGCCAGCCTGAAGGGACAGGGTAGAAGGGGGCAGTACTTC.

The chain employs TRBV9 and TRBJ2-1; TRBD2 matches at 14 bases. The length of the CDR3 is 17 residues. Germline V gene data show CDR1 as SGDLS and CDR2 as YYNGEE. Losses at the gene ends were 5 bases for V and 9 bases for J; bases not matched to a gene: 13. In DNA, the CDR3 is TGTGCCAGCAGTCTCAACCCCGGGACTAGCGGGAGTATTGAGCAGTTCTTC. Translation gives CASSLNPGTSGSIEQFF.

The chain links TRBV20-1 to TRBJ1-5; D remains ambiguous. Germline CDR1 reads DFQATT; CDR2 reads SNEGSKA (reference sequence). The V gene lost 3 bases and the J gene lost 4 bases, with 7 bases spanning the gap. This CDR3 is 12 amino acids long. The CDR3 DNA reads TGCAGTGCTAGTTGGAGTAATCAGCCCCAGCATTTT. As protein: CSASWSNQPQHF.

The V call is TRBV28, the J call TRBJ2-1; tentative D call: TRBD2 (6 bases). V was clipped by 8 bases and J by 0 bases, with 17 bases between them. Germline CDR1 is MDHEN and CDR2 is SYDVKM. The CDR3 totals 16 residues. In DNA, the CDR3 is TGTGCCAGCTATAGCCTAGGGACTTACTCCTACAATGAGCAGTTCTTC. This codes for CASYSLGTYSYNEQFF.

The rearrangement links TRBV28 to TRBJ1-2; TRBD1 might be the D (5 bases). Germline loops: CDR1 MDHEN, CDR2 SYDVKM. The CDR3 covers 14 residues. The V gene lost 9 bases and the J gene lost 13 bases, with 27 bases spanning the gap. This CDR3 reads CASLPPAGGSVTTF. CDR3 nucleotide sequence: TGTGCCAGTCTTCCTCCTGCGGGGGGTTCTGTGACCACCTTC.

The rearrangement uses TRBV19 and TRBJ2-3, with 10 nucleotides matching TRBD1. Trimming at V came to 4 bases and at J to 2 bases, leaving 3 bases not matched to a gene. Germline V lookup: CDR1 LNHDA, CDR2 SQIVND (reference sequence). The CDR3 loop spans 15 amino acids. For the CDR3, the DNA is TGTGCCAGTAGTACGACAGGGGGCTCCACAGATACGCAGTATTTT. Its translation: CASSTTGGSTDTQYF.

This clone was picked up a small number of times. The V and J genes are TRBV28 and TRBJ2-7; a possible D gene is TRBD1 (6 bases). Between the trimmed V and J ends, which lost 8 bases and 4 bases, there was a span of 15 bases. Germline-derived CDR1 and CDR2 are MDHEN and SYDVKM. The CDR3 totals 13 residues. This chain's CDR3 is CASVLEGGYEQYF. The CDR3 DNA reads as TGTGCCAGCGTACTCGAAGGGGGTTACGAGCAGTACTTC.

The V gene is TRBV3-1 (or the pseudogene TRBV3-2), the J gene TRBJ2-7; 12 nucleotides match TRBD2. CDR3 size: 16 residues. Looked up from germline, CDR1 is LGHDT and CDR2 is YNNKEL (reference sequence). V gave up 4 bases and J gave up 0 bases; unmatched junction bases: 4. CDR3 loop: CASSRGLAGFSYEQYF. The CDR3, as DNA: TGTGCCAGCAGCCGCGGACTAGCGGGGTTCTCCTACGAGCAGTACTTC.

V gene TRBV11-2 combines with J gene TRBJ1-6; D uncertain. Germline CDR1 and CDR2: SGHAT and FQNNGV. The CDR3 covers 14 residues. Trimming removed 2 bases at V and 8 bases at J, with 10 bases between. The CDR3 nucleotides are TGTGCCAGCAGCTTACGGGTTCCCCATTCACCCCTCCACTTT. Translation gives CASSLRVPHSPLHF.

This chain joins TRBV21-1 and TRBJ2-3; TRBD2, the D gene given by the table, was not confirmed from the DNA. TRBV21-1 is listed as a pseudogene. The length of the CDR3 is 16 residues. The CDR3 protein is CASSKVTEEGTDTQYF. The CDR3 nucleotides read TGTGCCAGCAGCAAAGTAACGGAAGAGGGCACAGATACGCAGTATTTT.

The rearrangement links TRBV7-2 to TRBJ2-3; D not resolved. Trimming cost V 3 bases and J 4 bases, with 20 bases left between them. Germline CDR1 SGHTA, CDR2 FQGNSA. The CDR3 has 17 amino acids. The CDR3 bases are TGTGCCAGCAGCTTTTTCCCCGGTCTTGCGGTCGCAGATACGCAGTATTTT. This codes for CASSFFPGLAVADTQYF. The full variable domain, in which reference TRBV7-2 and TRBJ2-3 provide the parts outside the CDR3, is GAGVSQSPSNKVTEKGKDVELRCDPISGHTALYWYRQSLGQGLEFLIYFQGNSAPDKSGLPSDRFSAERTGGSVSTLTIQRTQQEDSAVYLCASSFFPGLAVADTQYFGPGTRLTVL.

The chain employs TRBV25-1 and TRBJ1-2; D gene ambiguous. V gave up 1 base and J gave up 2 bases, with 11 bases separating them. The CDR3 totals 15 residues. Germline CDR1 reads MGHDK; CDR2 reads SYGVNS. This chain's CDR3 is CASSESLGGNYGYTF. Written as DNA, the CDR3 is TGTGCCAGCAGTGAATCCCTGGGAGGGAACTATGGCTACACCTTC.

This chain uses TRBV27 with TRBJ2-7; 7 nucleotides line up with TRBD1. The V and J ends lost 5 bases and 2 bases, in that order; junction bases with no gene match: 6. The CDR3 consists of 14 residues. Germline CDR1 is MNHEY and CDR2 is SMNVEV (reference sequence). This CDR3 reads CASSKEGQPYEQYF. The CDR3 bases are TGTGCCAGCAGTAAAGAGGGACAGCCCTACGAGCAGTACTTC.

This clone was counted once. This chain uses TRBV6-1 with TRBJ2-7; the match to TRBD2 covers 12 bases. The length of the CDR3 is 17 residues. The germline V gene has CDR1 MNHNS and CDR2 SASEGT. The J segment lost 2 bases and the V segment lost 1 base, leaving 6 bases of the junction unmatched. The CDR3 spells CASSEVLAGGSTYEQYF. Written as DNA, the CDR3 is TGTGCCAGCAGTGAAGTGCTAGCGGGAGGGAGCACCTACGAGCAGTACTTC.

The gene calls are TRBV6-5 and TRBJ2-7, with D perhaps TRBD1 (6 bases). V was trimmed by 4 bases and J by 5 bases, leaving 12 bases between them. The germline V gene has CDR1 MNHEY and CDR2 SVGAGI. This CDR3 region has 13 residues. CDR3 sequence: CASSSLSGDEQYF. The CDR3 DNA sequence: TGTGCCAGCAGTTCTCTATCAGGGGACGAGCAGTACTTC.

The chain recombines TRBV19 with TRBJ1-1, with a possible D match to TRBD1 (5 bases). The CDR3 consists of 14 residues. Germline CDR1 reads LNHDA; CDR2 reads SQIVND (reference sequence). Trimming shortened V by 5 bases and J by 0 bases, and 10 bases separated the two germline ends. The CDR3 DNA reads TGTGCCAGTAGTCCCGACAGTCTGAACACTGAAGCTTTCTTT. Translated: CASSPDSLNTEAFF.